This passage covers 8 T cell receptor beta chains from one sample sequenced in a study of T cells in Graves' hyperthyroidism and ophthalmopathy (dated by TCRdb to the late 2010s). Library preparation employed multiplex PCR. Sequencing took place on an Illumina HiSeq 2000. TCR beta CDR3 regions were amplified from RNA transcripts. For the first round of RT-PCR on the TCR CDR3, the HTBI primer set was used together with the Qiagen OneStep RT-PCR kit. TCRdb applied fastp at Q25 and MiXCR to the public reads, then kept only in-frame beta chains. Rows with one shared CDR3 protein collapse into an entry with the most common genes and DNA. The sample data list 700,000 or so distinct CDR3 sequences, and over 15% of these were observed just once. The leading ten clones occupy around 7.7% of the sample. The material sequenced was blood. The receptor set was obtained from a man aged 18 to 30 with Graves' hyperthyroidism.

The chain is built from TRBV12-3 or TRBV12-4 and TRBJ2-3; D perhaps matches TRBD2 (6 bases). V shed 7 bases and J shed 6 bases, with 17 bases lying between them. The CDR3 contains 14 residues. The CDR3 protein is CASIFGIADDTQYF. CDR3 sequence (DNA): TGTGCCAGCATATTCGGGATAGCGGACGATACGCAGTATTTT.

This clonotype was picked up a small number of times. The chain employs TRBV6-2 or TRBV6-3 and TRBJ2-1; 10 nucleotides match TRBD2. This CDR3 region has 16 residues. The J segment lost 2 bases and the V segment lost 2 bases, leaving 3 bases of the junction unmatched. In germline, CDR1 is MNHEY, CDR2 SVGEGT. The CDR3 DNA reads as TGTGCCAGCAGTTACCCTAGCGGGAGCCCCTACAATGAGCAGTTCTTC. It specifies CASSYPSGSPYNEQFF.

This sequence joins TRBV7-6 and TRBJ2-5, with a tentative D call TRBD2 (5 bases). The V end lost 0 bases, the J end lost 11 bases, and 13 bases lay between the germline ends. Germline V CDR1 and CDR2: SGHVS, FNYEAQ. The CDR3 contains 13 residues. This chain's CDR3 is CASSLAEAAYQYF. CDR3 bases: TGTGCCAGCAGCTTAGCGGAGGCAGCCTATCAGTACTTC.

A few counts support this clonotype. The rearrangement links TRBV5-8 to TRBJ2-5; 8 bases match TRBD1. Germline CDR1 is SGHTS and CDR2 is YDEGEE. After removal of 5 bases from V and 4 bases from J, the junction contained 7 bases not matched to a gene. There are 14 residues in the CDR3. Written as DNA, the CDR3 is TGTGCCAGCAGGAGGACAGGGAAGTTAGAGACCCAGTACTTC. It translates to CASRRTGKLETQYF.

There are many counts of this clonotype. V usage is TRBV28 and J usage is TRBJ2-3; TRBD1 is a possible D gene (6 bases). The germline gives CDR1 MDHEN, CDR2 SYDVKM. The CDR3 contains 12 residues. V shed 4 bases and J shed 11 bases, with 13 bases lying between them. This CDR3 reads CASSSTGFVQYF. CDR3 nucleotide sequence: TGTGCCAGCAGTTCGACAGGTTTCGTGCAGTATTTT.

This clonotype was detected only a few times. The chain carries TRBV6-1 and TRBJ1-5, with D perhaps matching TRBD1 (5 bases). Trimming stripped 8 bases from V and 7 bases from J, with 15 bases between. Looked up from germline, CDR1 is MNHNS and CDR2 is SASEGT. The CDR3 has 13 amino acids. In DNA, the CDR3 is TGTGCCAGCCGGGCGGGACTCCAGCAGCCCCAGCATTTT. Its protein is CASRAGLQQPQHF.

This clonotype has at least ten counts. The chain combines TRBV28 with TRBJ2-7; tentatively, D is TRBD1 (6 bases). Germline-derived CDR1 and CDR2 are MDHEN and SYDVKM. The CDR3 extends over 17 amino acids. V was cut by 3 bases and J by 3 bases, with 21 bases left in between. CDR3 DNA: TGTGCCAGCAGTTTCCAAATCCGACAGGTTACAAACTACGAGCAGTACTTC. Protein: CASSFQIRQVTNYEQYF.

The V call is TRBV29-1, the J call TRBJ2-7; D remains unclear. The CDR3 extends over 11 amino acids. Trimming removed 4 bases at V and 3 bases at J, with 7 bases between. The germline gives CDR1 SQVTM, CDR2 ANQGSEA. The CDR3 region has the DNA TGCAGCGTTGTGCAGAACTACGAGCAGTACTTC. Encoded protein: CSVVQNYEQYF.